This TCR beta chain stems from a study of blood T cell repertoires in COVID-19. This clone appeared a few times. As processed by the authors: Reference gene primer amplification gave nucleated cell count estimates. Only in-frame clones appear in the TCRdb table, and some are missing; sequencing was by immunoSEQ multiplex PCR. V and J calls and clone size follow that table, whereas D and trimming were derived from the DNA. The data contain about 110,000 clones, about 80% of them singletons. Germline CDR1 and CDR2: MDHEN and SYDVKM. The CDR3 consists of 13 residues. Trimming left V 10 bases short and J 2 bases short, with 15 bases between.

This TCR came from a woman aged 80 or older with active or convalescent COVID-19. The specimen was peripheral blood. The rearrangement joins TRBV28 to TRBJ2-7, with D perhaps TRBD2 (7 bases). CDR3 residues: CATNRGGPYEQYF. The CDR3 DNA follows: TGTGCCACCAATAGGGGGGGCCCCTACGAGCAGTACTTC.